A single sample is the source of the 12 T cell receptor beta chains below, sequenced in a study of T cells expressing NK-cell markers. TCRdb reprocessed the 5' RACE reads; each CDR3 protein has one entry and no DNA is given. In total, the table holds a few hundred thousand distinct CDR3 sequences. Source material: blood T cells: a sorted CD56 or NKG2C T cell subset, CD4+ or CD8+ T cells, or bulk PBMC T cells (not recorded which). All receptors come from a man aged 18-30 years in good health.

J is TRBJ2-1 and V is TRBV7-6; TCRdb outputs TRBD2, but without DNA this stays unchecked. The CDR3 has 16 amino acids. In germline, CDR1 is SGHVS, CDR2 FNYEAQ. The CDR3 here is CASSLGAGVSYNEQFF.

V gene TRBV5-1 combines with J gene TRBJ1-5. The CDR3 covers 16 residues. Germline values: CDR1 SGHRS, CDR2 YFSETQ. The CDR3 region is CASRLDSSAINQPQHF.

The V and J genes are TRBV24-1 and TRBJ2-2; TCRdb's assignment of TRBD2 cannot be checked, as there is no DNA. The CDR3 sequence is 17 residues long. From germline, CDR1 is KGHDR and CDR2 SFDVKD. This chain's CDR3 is CATSDLWTSGTTGELFF.

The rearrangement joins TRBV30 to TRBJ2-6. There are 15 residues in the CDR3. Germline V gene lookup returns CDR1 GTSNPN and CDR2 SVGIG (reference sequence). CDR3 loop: CAWSENSFGANVLTF.

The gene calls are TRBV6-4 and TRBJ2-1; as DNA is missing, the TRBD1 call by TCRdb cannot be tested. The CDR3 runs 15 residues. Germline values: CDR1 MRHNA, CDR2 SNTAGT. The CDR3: CASSERQGRFGGQFF.

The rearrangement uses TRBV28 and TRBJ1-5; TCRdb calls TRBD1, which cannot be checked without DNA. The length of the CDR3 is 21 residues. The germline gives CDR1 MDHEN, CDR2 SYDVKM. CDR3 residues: CASSQSFRDRAKRGSNQPQHF. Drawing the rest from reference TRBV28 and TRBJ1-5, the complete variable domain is DVKVTQSSRYLVKRTGEKVFLECVQDMDHENMFWYRQDPGLGLRLIYFSYDVKMKEKGDIPEGYSVSREKKERFSLILESASTNQTSMYLCASSQSFRDRAKRGSNQPQHFGDGTRLSIL.

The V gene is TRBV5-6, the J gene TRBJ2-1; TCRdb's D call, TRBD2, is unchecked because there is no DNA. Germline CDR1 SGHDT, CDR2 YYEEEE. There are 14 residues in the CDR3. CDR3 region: CASNQGLAGIEQFF.

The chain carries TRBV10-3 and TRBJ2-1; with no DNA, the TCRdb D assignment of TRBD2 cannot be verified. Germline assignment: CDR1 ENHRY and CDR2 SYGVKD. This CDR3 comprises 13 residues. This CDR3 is CAIRLGLASLAFF.

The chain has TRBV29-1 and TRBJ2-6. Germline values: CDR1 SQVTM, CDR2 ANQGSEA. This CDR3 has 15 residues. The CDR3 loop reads CSASPQSSGANVLTF.

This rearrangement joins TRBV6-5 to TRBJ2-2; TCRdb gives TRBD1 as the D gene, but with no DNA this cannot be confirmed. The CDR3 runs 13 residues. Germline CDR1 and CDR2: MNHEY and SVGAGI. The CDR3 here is CASSLPGQRELFF.

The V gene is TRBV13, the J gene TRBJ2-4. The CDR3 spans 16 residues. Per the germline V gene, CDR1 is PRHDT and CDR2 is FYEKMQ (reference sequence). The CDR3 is CASSPKEMGSGNIQYF. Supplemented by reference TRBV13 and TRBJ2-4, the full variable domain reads AAGVIQSPRHLIKEKRETATLKCYPIPRHDTVYWYQQGPGQDPQFLISFYEKMQSDKGSIPDRFSAQQFSDYHSELNMSSLELGDSALYFCASSPKEMGSGNIQYFGAGTRLSVL.

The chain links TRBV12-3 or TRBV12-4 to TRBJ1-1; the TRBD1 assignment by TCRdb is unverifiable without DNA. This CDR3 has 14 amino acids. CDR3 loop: CASDPGGSTTEAFF.